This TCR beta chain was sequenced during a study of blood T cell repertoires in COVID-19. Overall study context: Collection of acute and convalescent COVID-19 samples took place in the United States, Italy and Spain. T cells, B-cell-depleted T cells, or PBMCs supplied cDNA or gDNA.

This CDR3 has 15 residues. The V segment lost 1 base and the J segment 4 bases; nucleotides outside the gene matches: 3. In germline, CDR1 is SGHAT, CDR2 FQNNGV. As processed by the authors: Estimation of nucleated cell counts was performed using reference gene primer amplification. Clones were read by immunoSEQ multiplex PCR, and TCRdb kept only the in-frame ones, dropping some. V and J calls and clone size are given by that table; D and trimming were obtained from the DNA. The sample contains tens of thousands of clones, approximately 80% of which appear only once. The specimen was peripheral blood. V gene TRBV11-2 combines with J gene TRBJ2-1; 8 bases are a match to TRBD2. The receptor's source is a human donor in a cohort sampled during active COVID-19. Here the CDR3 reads CASSLARGGYNEQFF. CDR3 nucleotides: TGTGCCAGCAGCTTAGCCCGGGGGGGGTACAATGAGCAGTTCTTC.